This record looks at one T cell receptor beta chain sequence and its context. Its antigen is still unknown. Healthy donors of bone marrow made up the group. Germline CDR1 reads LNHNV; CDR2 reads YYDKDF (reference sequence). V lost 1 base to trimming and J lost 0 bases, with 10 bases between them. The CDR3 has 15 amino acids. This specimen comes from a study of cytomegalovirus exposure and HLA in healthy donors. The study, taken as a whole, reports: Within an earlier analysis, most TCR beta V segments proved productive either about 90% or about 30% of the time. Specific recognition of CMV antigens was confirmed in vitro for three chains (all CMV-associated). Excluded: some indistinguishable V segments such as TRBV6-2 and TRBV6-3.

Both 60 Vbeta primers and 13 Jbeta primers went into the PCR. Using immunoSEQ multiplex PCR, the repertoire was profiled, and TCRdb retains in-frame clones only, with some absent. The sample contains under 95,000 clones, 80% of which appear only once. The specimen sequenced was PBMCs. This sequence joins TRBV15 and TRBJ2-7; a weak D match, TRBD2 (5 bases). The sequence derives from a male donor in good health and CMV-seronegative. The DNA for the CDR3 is TGTGCCACCAGCAGAGTCAGCGGTCCCTCCTACGAGCAGTACTTC. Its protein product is CATSRVSGPSYEQYF.